The clone carrying this T cell receptor beta chain was seen at least ten times. Its antigen is undetermined. This CDR3 spans 15 amino acids. Trimming pared 0 bases from V and 1 base from J, leaving 9 bases between. Germline CDR1 reads MNHEY; CDR2 reads SMNVEV (reference sequence). Arm-PCR of CDR3 regions with iRepertoire HTBI primers generated TCR beta libraries. TCRdb redid the calling of the multiplex PCR reads with MiXCR, one entry per CDR3 protein. Of hundreds of thousands of distinct CDR3 sequences in the sample, 15% are singletons; the top ten hold approximately 7.8%. The data derive from a study of regulatory T cells in long-lasting Graves disease. The study, taken as a whole, reports: Persistent Graves' patients showed less TCR diversity than newly diagnosed ones.

Time point in this sample: newly diagnosed GD, antithyroid drugs for less than 3 months. PBMCs were the source of the RNA used for TCR sequencing. The guidelines of the American Thyroid Association were the basis for diagnosing Graves' disease. The sample also formed part of further work on T cells in Graves' hyperthyroidism and ophthalmopathy. This second report adds: Ophthalmopathy could be told apart from stable hyperthyroidism with a 13 V-J model.

This clonotype was obtained from a woman aged 35 to 49 with Graves disease. The V call is TRBV27, the J call TRBJ2-5; D ambiguous. The sample here was peripheral blood mononuclear cells (PBMCs), taken at new diagnosis, from a patient treated with antithyroid drugs. Here the CDR3 DNA reads TGTGCCAGCAGTTTATCGATGGCTACCCAAGAGACCCAGTACTTC. This sequence encodes CASSLSMATQETQYF.